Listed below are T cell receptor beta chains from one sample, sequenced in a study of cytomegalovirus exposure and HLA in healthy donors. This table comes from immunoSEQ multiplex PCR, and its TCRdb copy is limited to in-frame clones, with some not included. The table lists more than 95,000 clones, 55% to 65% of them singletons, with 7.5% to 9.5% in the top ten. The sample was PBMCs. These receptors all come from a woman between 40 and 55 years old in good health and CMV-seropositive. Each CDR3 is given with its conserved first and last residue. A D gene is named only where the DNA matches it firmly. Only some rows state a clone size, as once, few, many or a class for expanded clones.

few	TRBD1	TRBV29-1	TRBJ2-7	TGCAGCGTTGCCGGGACAGGTTCATACGAGCAGTACTTC	CSVAGTGSYEQYF
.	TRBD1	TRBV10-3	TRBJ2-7	TGTGCCATCACCCAGACCGGGACAGGCTCCGAGCAGTACTTC	CAITQTGTGSEQYF
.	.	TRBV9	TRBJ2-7	TGTGCCAGCAGCGTCGGGGGGCTCGGCCTCTACGAGCAGTACTTC	CASSVGGLGLYEQYF
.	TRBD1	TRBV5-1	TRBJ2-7	TGCGCCAGCAGCTTAGTACAGGGGTCGATCGAGCAGTACTTC	CASSLVQGSIEQYF
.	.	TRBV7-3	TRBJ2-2	TGTGCCAGCAGCTTAAGGCGGTACACCGGGGAGCTGTTTTTT	CASSLRRYTGELFF
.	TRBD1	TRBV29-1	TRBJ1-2	TGCAGCGCTATGGGACAGGGAGGTGGTGGCTACACCTTC	CSAMGQGGGGYTF
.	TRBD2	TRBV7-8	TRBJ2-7	TGTGCCAGCAGCCCTCACCCTCTAGCGGGCTCCGACGAGCAGTACTTC	CASSPHPLAGSDEQYF
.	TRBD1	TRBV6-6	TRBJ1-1	TGTGCCAGCAGGGACAGGGGAGGGAACACTGAAGCTTTCTTT	CASRDRGGNTEAFF
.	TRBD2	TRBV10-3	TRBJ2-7	TGTGCCATCAACGAGCGGGGGGACTACGAGCAGTACTTC	CAINERGDYEQYF
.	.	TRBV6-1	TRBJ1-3	TGTGCCAGCAGCACAGGCTACTCTGGAAACACCATATATTTT	CASSTGYSGNTIYF
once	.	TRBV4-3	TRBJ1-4	TGCGCCAGCAGCCAAGGGAAAGGGGCCTTTAATGAAAAACTGTTTTTT	CASSQGKGAFNEKLFF
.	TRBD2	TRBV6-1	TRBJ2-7	TGTGCCAGCAGGGAAGGACTAGTCCGCGAGCAGTACTTC	CASREGLVREQYF
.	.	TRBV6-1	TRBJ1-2	TGTGCCAGCAGCTTGAGGTCGGTTGGTGGCTACACCTTC	CASSLRSVGGYTF
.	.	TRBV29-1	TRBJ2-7	TGCAGTACATACACGCGACTAGTTCCCCTCTCCTACGAGCAGTACTTC	CSTYTRLVPLSYEQYF
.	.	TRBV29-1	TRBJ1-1	TGCAGCCATTCCAAGGGGGAGGGCACTGAAGCTTTCTTT	CSHSKGEGTEAFF
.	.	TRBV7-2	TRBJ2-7	TGTGCCAGCAGCTTAGGTGACTGGTACGAGCAGTACTTC	CASSLGDWYEQYF
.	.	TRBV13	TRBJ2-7	TGTGCCAGCAGCTTTTCCTACGAGCAGTACTTC	CASSFSYEQYF
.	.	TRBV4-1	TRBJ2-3	TGCGCCAGCAGCCCCCAGGCCTTGAGCACAGATACGCAGTATTTT	CASSPQALSTDTQYF
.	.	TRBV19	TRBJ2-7	TGTGCCAGTAGTATCCTACAGGGTAGCGAGCAGTACTTC	CASSILQGSEQYF
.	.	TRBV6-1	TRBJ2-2	TGTGCCAGCAGTGAAACAAGGGAGCGCACCGGGGAGCTGTTTTTT	CASSETRERTGELFF
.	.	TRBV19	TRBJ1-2	TGTGCCAGTAGTGGTCAACAGGGAGTACACTATGGCTACACCTTC	CASSGQQGVHYGYTF
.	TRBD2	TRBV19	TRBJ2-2	TGTGCCAGTAGTACCGGACTAGCGGGAGGTCGCACCGGGGAGCTGTTTTTT	CASSTGLAGGRTGELFF
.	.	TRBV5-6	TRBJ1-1	TGTGCCAGCAGCTTTGGGCAGCCGAACACTGAAGCTTTCTTT	CASSFGQPNTEAFF
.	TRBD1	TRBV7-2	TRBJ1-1	TGTGCCAGCAGCATAGGGGGCGTTTACGCTTTCTTT	CASSIGGVYAFF
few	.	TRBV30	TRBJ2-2	TGTGCCTGCACCTTGCTGGCAGGTCCCACCGGGGAGCTGTTTTTT	CACTLLAGPTGELFF
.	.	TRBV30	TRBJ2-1	TGTGCCTGGAGTGTACGGGTAGGGGTTATCTACAATGAGCAGTTCTTC	CAWSVRVGVIYNEQFF
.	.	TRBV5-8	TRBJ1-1	TGTGCCAGCACCCGTCGGTTGAACACTGAAGCTTTCTTT	CASTRRLNTEAFF
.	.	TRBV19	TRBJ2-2	TGTGCCAGTAGTATAAGGGCGGGATTGAACACCGGGGAGCTGTTTTTT	CASSIRAGLNTGELFF
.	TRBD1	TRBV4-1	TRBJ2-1	TGCGCCAGCAGCCAAACCGGGACAGGGTCCAATGAGCAGTTCTTC	CASSQTGTGSNEQFF
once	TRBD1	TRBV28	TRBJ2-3	TGTGCCAGCAACCTACAGGGGGCAGGCACAGATACGCAGTATTTT	CASNLQGAGTDTQYF
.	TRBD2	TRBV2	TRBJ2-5	TGTGCCAGCAGTGATGGATTGAGGGCTAGCGGGAGTCCCAAGACCCAGTACTTC	CASSDGLRASGSPKTQYF
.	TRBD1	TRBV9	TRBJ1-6	TGTGCCAGCAGCCCCGCCCGCTGGGACAGGGCTAGAACACCCCTCCACTTT	CASSPARWDRARTPLHF
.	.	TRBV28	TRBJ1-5	TGTGCCAGCAGTTTCGTCCAGGATCAGCCCCAGCATTTT	CASSFVQDQPQHF
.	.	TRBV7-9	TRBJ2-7	TGTGCCAGCGGAGAGCCCTACGAGCAGTACTTC	CASGEPYEQYF
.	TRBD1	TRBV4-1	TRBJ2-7	TGCGCCAGCAGCCAATTCCCCGGCCTGCAAGGGACAGGGACGGTATACGAGCAGTACTTC	CASSQFPGLQGTGTVYEQYF
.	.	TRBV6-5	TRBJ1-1	TGTGCCAGCAGTCGGGGAGGTGGCACTGAAGCTTTCTTT	CASSRGGGTEAFF
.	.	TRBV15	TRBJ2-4	TGTGCCACCAGCAGAGATCAGGCCAAAAACATTCAGTACTTC	CATSRDQAKNIQYF
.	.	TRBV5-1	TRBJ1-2	TGCGCCAGCAGCTCCCATCTGGACAGTGTCTATGGCTACACCTTC	CASSSHLDSVYGYTF
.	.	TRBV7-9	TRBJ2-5	TGTGCCAGCAGTTCAGCGGTACAAGAGACCCAGTACTTC	CASSSAVQETQYF
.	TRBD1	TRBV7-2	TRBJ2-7	TGTGCCAGCAGCTTCGGACAGGGCTACGAGCAGTACTTC	CASSFGQGYEQYF
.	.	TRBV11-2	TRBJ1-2	TGTGCCAGCAGCTTGTTAGCAGGGGACTATGGCTACACCTTC	CASSLLAGDYGYTF
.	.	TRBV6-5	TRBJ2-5	TGTGCCAGCAGTTATCCGGGGTTGGAGACCCAGTACTTC	CASSYPGLETQYF
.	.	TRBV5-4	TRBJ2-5	TGTGCCAGCAGCCCTGAGGGACAAGAGACCCAGTACTTC	CASSPEGQETQYF
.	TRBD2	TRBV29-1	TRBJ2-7	TGCAGCGCCGGGACTAGCAGTTACGAGCAGTACTTC	CSAGTSSYEQYF
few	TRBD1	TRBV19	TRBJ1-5	TGTGCCAGTAAACAGGGGTTAACGAGCAATCAGCCCCAGCATTTT	CASKQGLTSNQPQHF
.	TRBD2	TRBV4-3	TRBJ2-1	TGCGCCAGCAGAACTAGCGGGGACCCTAGGGATGAGCAGTTCTTC	CASRTSGDPRDEQFF
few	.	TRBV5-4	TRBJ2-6	TGTGCCAGCAGCCCTTCTTCCCGGGCTGGGGCCAACGTCCTGACTTTC	CASSPSSRAGANVLTF
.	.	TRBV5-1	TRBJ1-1	TGCGCCAGCAGCCCAGGGGAGAGTAACACTGAAGCTTTCTTT	CASSPGESNTEAFF
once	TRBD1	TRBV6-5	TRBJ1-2	TGTGCCAGCAGGGAGAACAGGGGATCGGTAGGAGGCTACACCTTC	CASRENRGSVGGYTF
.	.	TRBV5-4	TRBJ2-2	TGTGCCAGCAGCTTCAGGACTGCTGGGACCGGGGAGCTGTTTTTT	CASSFRTAGTGELFF
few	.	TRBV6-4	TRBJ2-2	TGTGCCAGCAGTGCCGGCGGGCAGGGGCCGAACACCGGGGAGCTGTTTTTT	CASSAGGQGPNTGELFF
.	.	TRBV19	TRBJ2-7	TGTGCCAGTAGCCCATGGGGTCAGGGGCGAAACTCCTACGAGCAGTACTTC	CASSPWGQGRNSYEQYF
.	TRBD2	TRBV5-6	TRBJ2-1	TGTGCCAGCAGCGCCGGGACTAGCTACAATGAGCAGTTCTTC	CASSAGTSYNEQFF
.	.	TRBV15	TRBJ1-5	TGTGCCACCAGCAGAGATTCTCAGATTCTTAGCAATCAGCCCCAGCATTTT	CATSRDSQILSNQPQHF